This entry lists 28 T cell receptor beta chains sequenced from one sample in a study of blood T cell repertoires in COVID-19. Measured with immunoSEQ multiplex PCR; TCRdb has only the in-frame clones, and not every one. The sample lists some 230,000 clones; about 85% were seen once. The sample taken for sequencing was peripheral blood. The source of these receptors is a man aged 50 to 60 who had recovered from COVID-19.

The V gene is TRBV5-1, the J gene TRBJ1-1; D is possibly TRBD1 (6 bases). Trimming stripped 0 bases from V and 0 bases from J, with 21 bases between. The CDR3 has 19 residues. Germline CDR1 and CDR2: SGHRS and YFSETQ. CDR3 DNA: TGCGCCAGCAGCTTGGTTTGGGGCAGGGGAATTTTAATGAACACTGAAGCTTTCTTT. Translated: CASSLVWGRGILMNTEAFF.

The chain uses TRBV18 and TRBJ1-5; D perhaps matches TRBD1 (5 bases). The germline V gene encodes CDR1 KGHSH and CDR2 LQKENI. This CDR3 region has 14 residues. V was clipped by 4 bases and J by 3 bases, with 10 bases between them. Written as DNA, the CDR3 is TGTGCCAGCTCACTACAGGCGTCCAATCAGCCCCAGCATTTT. Protein product: CASSLQASNQPQHF.

The genes are TRBV6-6 and TRBJ2-7; no clear D gene. This CDR3 has 12 amino acids. In germline, CDR1 is MNHNY, CDR2 SVGAGI (reference sequence). Trimming stripped 6 bases from V and 7 bases from J, with 13 bases between. The CDR3 is CASSRGREEQYF. DNA of the CDR3: TGTGCCAGCAGCCGCGGTCGAGAAGAGCAGTACTTC.

V usage is TRBV28 and J usage is TRBJ2-2, with 7 bases matching TRBD2. This CDR3 comprises 15 residues. Looked up from germline, CDR1 is MDHEN and CDR2 is SYDVKM. The V gene end was trimmed by 10 bases and the J gene end by 5 bases; junction bases not matched to a gene: 13. CDR3 in amino acids: CATKGWNGGTGELFF. CDR3 nucleotide sequence: TGTGCCACCAAAGGGTGGAACGGGGGGACCGGGGAGCTGTTTTTT.

The V and J genes are TRBV2 and TRBJ1-1, with a possible D match to TRBD1 (5 bases). This CDR3 region has 12 residues. With 8 bases removed from V and 10 bases from J, the gap between germline ends came to 17 bases. Germline assignment: CDR1 SNHLY and CDR2 FYNNEI. The CDR3 region has the DNA TGTGCCAGCTGGCATCAGGGAAGGGGAGCTTTCTTT. Translating gives CASWHQGRGAFF.

This chain uses TRBV24-1 with TRBJ1-2; no firm D call. The CDR3 sequence is 14 residues long. The germline V gene has CDR1 KGHDR and CDR2 SFDVKD. The ends were cut back, 1 base at V and 2 bases at J, with 7 bases in the middle. The CDR3 reads CATSDLARNYGYTF. The CDR3 DNA sequence: TGTGCCACCAGTGATTTAGCGAGGAACTATGGCTACACCTTC.

V usage is TRBV3-1 (or the pseudogene TRBV3-2) and J usage is TRBJ2-3; possible D gene TRBD2, 5 bases. The ends were cut back, 2 bases at V and 4 bases at J, with 16 bases in the middle. The CDR3 is made up of 16 amino acids. Germline V lookup: CDR1 LGHDT, CDR2 YNNKEL (reference sequence). The CDR3 DNA sequence: TGTGCCAGCAGCCAACGGTTGGCTCTAGCCGCAGATACGCAGTATTTT. Its protein is CASSQRLALAADTQYF.

This chain links TRBV30 with TRBJ1-3; D gene uncertain. The CDR3 is 16 amino acids. V gave up 1 base and J gave up 1 base, with 14 bases separating them. CDR1 and CDR2 (germline): GTSNPN, SVGIG (reference sequence). The CDR3 is CAWSGPYTLSGNTIYF. The CDR3 bases are TGTGCCTGGAGTGGCCCTTACACCCTTTCTGGAAACACCATATATTTT.

There are a few counts of this clone. J is TRBJ1-2 and V is TRBV18, with TRBD1 matching over 7 bases. The length of the CDR3 is 14 residues. Germline values: CDR1 KGHSH, CDR2 LQKENI. Trimming removed 6 bases from V and 7 bases from J; junction bases left unmatched: 11. The CDR3 reads CASSPNRRGTGYTF. CDR3 DNA sequence: TGTGCCAGCTCGCCGAACCGCAGGGGGACTGGCTACACCTTC.

This rearrangement joins TRBV28 to TRBJ2-7; 8 bases fit TRBD1. Trimming removed 6 bases from V and 3 bases from J; junction bases left unmatched: 10. The CDR3 is made up of 15 amino acids. Germline V CDR1 and CDR2: MDHEN, SYDVKM. CDR3 sequence (DNA): TGTGCCAGCAGATCCCCGACCGGGACAGGCTACGAGCAGTACTTC. It codes for CASRSPTGTGYEQYF. The variable domain in full, with the rest retrieved from reference TRBV28 and TRBJ2-7, is DVKVTQSSRYLVKRTGEKVFLECVQDMDHENMFWYRQDPGLGLRLIYFSYDVKMKEKGDIPEGYSVSREKKERFSLILESASTNQTSMYLCASRSPTGTGYEQYFGPGTRLTVT.

This rearrangement joins TRBV11-2 to TRBJ1-6; tentative D call: TRBD1 (6 bases). The germline V and J ends were trimmed by 6 bases and 6 bases, with 12 bases remaining between them. This CDR3 is 14 amino acids long. CDR1 is SGHAT and CDR2 is FQNNGV in the germline V gene. The CDR3 nucleotides are TGTGCCAGCAGGTTACAGGGTGGTAATTCACCCCTCCACTTT. Amino acid sequence: CASRLQGGNSPLHF.

This clone appeared a single time. The rearrangement joins TRBV18 to TRBJ2-7, with D unresolved. The V and J ends lost 7 bases and 1 base respectively, with 11 bases between them. The CDR3 has 13 residues. Germline values: CDR1 KGHSH, CDR2 LQKENI. CDR3 loop: CASCEIGSYEQYF. Written as DNA, the CDR3 is TGTGCCAGCTGCGAGATCGGGTCCTACGAGCAGTACTTC.

The rearrangement uses TRBV11-2 and TRBJ2-7; 10 bases align to TRBD2. Looked up from germline, CDR1 is SGHAT and CDR2 is FQNNGV. J gave up 5 bases and V 6 bases, and 10 bases lay outside the gene matches. The CDR3 is 15 amino acids. DNA for the CDR3: TGTGCCAGCAGAAGAAGCCTAGCGGGAGTCCACGAGCAGTACTTC. This sequence encodes CASRRSLAGVHEQYF.

The chain couples TRBV7-6 to TRBJ2-7, with TRBD2 matching over 8 bases. With V trimmed by 5 bases and J by 1 base, 10 bases remained unmatched. The CDR3 is made up of 16 amino acids. CDR1 is SGHVS and CDR2 is FNYEAQ in the germline V gene. In DNA form, the CDR3 reads TGTGCCAGCAGCCCAGGACTAGCAGCGGGGTCCTACGAGCAGTACTTC. Protein sequence: CASSPGLAAGSYEQYF. Drawing the rest from reference TRBV7-6 and TRBJ2-7, the complete variable domain is GAGVSQSPRYKVTKRGQDVALRCDPISGHVSLYWYRQALGQGPEFLTYFNYEAQQDKSGLPNDRFSAERPEGSISTLTIQRTEQRDSAMYRCASSPGLAAGSYEQYFGPGTRLTVT.

The rearrangement links TRBV6-2 or TRBV6-3 to TRBJ1-2, with no clear D. This CDR3 has 11 residues. From germline, CDR1 is MNHEY and CDR2 SVGEGT. The ends were cut back, 5 bases at V and 8 bases at J, with 9 bases in the middle. This chain's CDR3 is CASSVHGGYTF. Here the CDR3 DNA reads TGTGCCAGCAGTGTCCATGGCGGCTACACCTTC.

The chain is built from TRBV7-2 and TRBJ2-1; tentative D call: TRBD2 (5 bases). Trimming removed 8 bases at V and 2 bases at J, with 16 bases between. The V gene's germline CDR1 is SGHTA and CDR2 FQGNSA. The length of the CDR3 is 15 residues. CDR3 nucleotide sequence: TGTGCCAGCGCTACCGGAGGAGTTGCCTACAATGAGCAGTTCTTC. This sequence encodes CASATGGVAYNEQFF.

This chain connects TRBV5-5 to TRBJ2-1; 10 nucleotides align to TRBD2. Germline V gene lookup returns CDR1 SGHKS and CDR2 YYEKEE (reference sequence). CDR3 length equals 18 residues. V trimming: 0 bases; J trimming: 1 base; junction bases outside the gene matches: 7. CDR3 in DNA: TGTGCCAGCAGCTTGGGGGGACTAGCGCGGGAGTCCTACAATGAGCAGTTCTTC. Its protein product is CASSLGGLARESYNEQFF. The full variable domain, its missing parts supplied by reference TRBV5-5 and TRBJ2-1, is DAGVTQSPTHLIKTRGQQVTLRCSPISGHKSVSWYQQVLGQGPQFIFQYYEKEERGRGNFPDRFSARQFPNYSSELNVNALLLGDSALYLCASSLGGLARESYNEQFFGPGTRLTVL.

The chain has TRBV5-1 and TRBJ2-1, with 8 bases that match TRBD1. The CDR3 has 20 amino acids. The ends lost 6 bases at V and 0 bases at J; junction bases unmatched: 20. Germline CDR1 is SGHRS and CDR2 is YFSETQ. This CDR3 reads CASTLARGPGTYNSYNEQFF. The CDR3 DNA reads TGCGCCAGCACCCTCGCCAGGGGGCCCGGGACTTACAACTCCTACAATGAGCAGTTCTTC.

The V call is TRBV11-2, the J call TRBJ1-6; D gene uncertain. The CDR3 consists of 18 residues. Germline assignment: CDR1 SGHAT and CDR2 FQNNGV. The V end was cut by 2 bases, the J end by 7 bases, with 21 bases between. The CDR3 coding sequence is TGTGCCAGCAGCTTAAGGGAGGGCCCCCAAAATCGGAATTCACCCCTCCACTTT. Translation gives CASSLREGPQNRNSPLHF.

The CDR3 loop reads CASSIKSTSDTGELFF. The CDR3 DNA reads as TGTGCCAGTAGTATAAAGTCCACTAGCGACACCGGGGAGCTGTTTTTT. This rearrangement joins TRBV19 to TRBJ2-2, with 7 bases that match TRBD2. The trim removed 2 bases at V and 3 bases at J, leaving 6 bases unmatched. The CDR3 loop spans 16 amino acids. The germline gives CDR1 LNHDA, CDR2 SQIVND (reference sequence).

V usage is TRBV6-5 and J usage is TRBJ2-3, with D perhaps matching TRBD2 (6 bases). This CDR3 is built from 13 residues. Looked up from germline, CDR1 is MNHEY and CDR2 is SVGAGI. V was trimmed by 6 bases and J by 5 bases, leaving 12 bases between them. The CDR3 region has the DNA TGTGCCAGCAGCAGGACTACAGGAGATACGCAGTATTTT. Amino acid sequence: CASSRTTGDTQYF.

The V and J genes are TRBV29-1 and TRBJ2-7, with D tentatively TRBD2 (6 bases). CDR1 is SQVTM and CDR2 is ANQGSEA in the germline V gene. The CDR3 loop spans 13 amino acids. V was shortened by 1 base and J by 3 bases, with 10 bases between the two germline ends. Here the CDR3 reads CSVEGVGGYEQYF. In DNA, the CDR3 is TGCAGCGTTGAAGGCGTGGGGGGCTACGAGCAGTACTTC.

The rearrangement uses TRBV5-6 and TRBJ2-1; 8 bases align to TRBD1. The CDR3 is 14 amino acids. Germline loops: CDR1 SGHDT, CDR2 YYEEEE. V was clipped by 5 bases and J by 10 bases; unmatched bases: 11. CDR3 in DNA: TGTGCCAGCAGTTTAGCCTCAGGGGGCAGGGAGCAGTTCTTC. Translation gives CASSLASGGREQFF.

The gene calls are TRBV28 and TRBJ1-1; 8 positions match TRBD1. CDR3 length equals 13 residues. V lost 7 bases to trimming and J lost 14 bases; unmatched junction nucleotides: 15. Per germline, CDR1 MDHEN and CDR2 SYDVKM. The CDR3 spells CASIFSGGGSGFF. The CDR3 DNA is TGTGCCAGCATTTTTTCAGGGGGCGGGTCGGGCTTCTTT.

CDR3 nucleotide sequence: TGTGCCACCAGTTTGGGGGGAGACACAGAGACCCAGTACTTC. Its translation: CATSLGGDTETQYF. The chain couples TRBV24-1 to TRBJ2-5, with a weak D call TRBD2 (6 bases). Trimming stripped 6 bases from V and 4 bases from J, with 14 bases between. Germline CDR1 is KGHDR and CDR2 is SFDVKD. The CDR3 sequence is 14 residues long.

The genes are TRBV3-1 (or the pseudogene TRBV3-2) and TRBJ2-1; 8 bases map to TRBD1. With 2 bases clipped from V and 3 bases from J, the junction kept 9 bases outside the gene matches. In germline, CDR1 is LGHDT, CDR2 YNNKEL (reference sequence). This CDR3 has 17 residues. The CDR3 nucleotides are TGTGCCAGCAGCCAACGCAGCCAGGGGGCAGGCTACAATGAGCAGTTCTTC. This codes for CASSQRSQGAGYNEQFF.

V and J are TRBV30 and TRBJ2-7, with D maybe TRBD2 (5 bases). Germline V lookup: CDR1 GTSNPN, CDR2 SVGIG (reference sequence). The CDR3 consists of 14 residues. Trimming stripped 2 bases from V and 4 bases from J, with 15 bases between. CDR3: CAWSPLRERYEQYF. CDR3 coding DNA: TGTGCCTGGAGTCCCCTTAGGGAGAGGTACGAGCAGTACTTC.

The chain recombines TRBV27 with TRBJ2-1; 9 bases line up with TRBD2. CDR3 size: 15 residues. Germline CDR1 and CDR2: MNHEY and SMNVEV (reference sequence). V shed 4 bases and J 3 bases; nucleotides not matched to a gene: 4. The CDR3 bases are TGTGCCAGCAGTTCCAGACTAGCGGACTACAATGAGCAGTTCTTC. Its protein is CASSSRLADYNEQFF.